These T cell receptor beta chains were read from a single sample in a study of blood T cell repertoires in COVID-19. Method: immunoSEQ multiplex PCR; TCRdb's copy keeps in-frame clones and lacks some. The repertoire holds more than 150,000 clones, with 80% as singletons. The specimen was peripheral blood. The receptors stem from a man aged 55-75 years with acute or convalescent COVID-19. Each CDR3 is given with its conserved first and last residue. The D gene is left open where the match is weak. For some rows the clone size is stated as once, few or many, or as a class when expanded; others skip it.

few	.	TRBJ1-2	TRBV30	CAWRTLGSGGYTF	TGTGCCTGGCGGACTCTCGGGAGTGGTGGCTACACCTTC
.	TRBD1	TRBJ2-5	TRBV10-3	CAMSGTGIGETQYF	TGTGCCATGAGCGGGACAGGGATTGGAGAGACCCAGTACTTC
.	TRBD2	TRBJ2-7	TRBV3-1/TRBV3-2	CASSQTSGEQYF	TGTGCCAGCAGCCAAACTAGCGGGGAGCAGTACTTC
.	.	TRBJ1-2	TRBV4-2	CASSQEGGYGYTF	TGTGCCAGCAGCCAAGAAGGGGGATATGGCTACACCTTC
.	.	TRBJ2-2	TRBV6-6	CATEGGSYTGELFF	TGTGCCACTGAGGGAGGTTCGTACACCGGGGAGCTGTTTTTT
.	.	TRBJ1-1	TRBV3-1/TRBV3-2	CASSPDMNTEAFF	TGTGCCAGCAGCCCCGACATGAACACTGAAGCTTTCTTT
.	.	TRBJ2-4	TRBV7-2	CASSLGGLAKNIQYF	TGTGCCAGCAGCTTGGGGGGGCTAGCCAAAAACATTCAGTACTTC
.	TRBD1	TRBJ1-1	TRBV19	CASITTGAGNTEAFF	TGTGCCAGTATCACGACAGGGGCCGGGAACACTGAAGCTTTCTTT
few	.	TRBJ1-5	TRBV2	CASSDEDISPQHF	TGTGCCAGCAGTGACGAGGACATCAGCCCCCAGCATTTT
.	TRBD2	TRBJ2-5	TRBV6-2/TRBV6-3	CASSPERVAGVQETQYF	TGTGCCAGCAGCCCAGAAAGGGTAGCGGGAGTACAAGAGACCCAGTACTTC
.	.	TRBJ1-2	TRBV5-1	CASSPSRVGGPSGYTF	TGCGCCAGCAGCCCTAGCCGGGTAGGGGGACCGAGTGGCTACACCTTC
.	TRBD2	TRBJ2-5	TRBV11-2	CASSLDLGRGVETQYF	TGTGCCAGCAGCTTAGATCTTGGGCGGGGGGTCGAGACCCAGTACTTC
.	.	TRBJ1-2	TRBV29-1	CSVFGDGYTF	TGCAGCGTTTTCGGAGATGGCTACACCTTC
.	.	TRBJ1-6	TRBV7-2	CASSLAQGRGSPLHF	TGTGCCAGCAGCTTAGCTCAGGGAAGGGGATCACCCCTCCACTTT
.	TRBD1	TRBJ2-1	TRBV9	CASSVAQGNNEQFF	TGTGCCAGCAGCGTAGCACAGGGGAACAATGAGCAGTTCTTC
.	.	TRBJ1-2	TRBV5-6	CASSLAQGGNYGYTF	TGTGCCAGCAGCTTGGCGCAGGGAGGAAACTATGGCTACACCTTC
.	TRBD2	TRBJ2-2	TRBV10-3	CAISVGASGNFPGELFF	TGTGCCATCAGTGTAGGAGCTAGCGGGAATTTTCCCGGGGAGCTGTTTTTT
.	TRBD1	TRBJ1-5	TRBV19	CASSIHQGDQPQHF	TGTGCCAGTAGTATCCATCAGGGGGATCAGCCCCAGCATTTT
.	TRBD1	TRBJ1-5	TRBV10-3	CAISGGQNQPQHF	TGTGCCATCAGTGGGGGACAGAATCAGCCCCAGCATTTT
.	TRBD1	TRBJ1-3	TRBV4-1	CASSSGGSGNTIYF	TGCGCCAGCAGCTCAGGGGGAAGTGGAAACACCATATATTTT
.	.	TRBJ1-6	TRBV3-1/TRBV3-2	CASSDPRSPLHF	TGTGCCAGCAGCGATCCCAGGTCACCCCTCCACTTT
.	.	TRBJ1-3	TRBV4-2	CASSQDFEGNTIYF	TGTGCCAGCAGCCAAGATTTCGAGGGAAACACCATATATTTT
.	.	TRBJ2-5	TRBV10-3	CAIKDSRGGTQYF	TGTGCCATCAAGGACTCCCGAGGAGGGACCCAGTACTTC
.	.	TRBJ1-4	TRBV6-5	CASSFGVTNEKLFF	TGTGCCAGCAGTTTCGGGGTAACTAATGAAAAACTGTTTTTT
once	TRBD1	TRBJ1-6	TRBV4-1	CASSQGRDSYNSPLHF	TGCGCCAGCAGCCAAGGGCGGGACAGTTATAATTCACCCCTCCACTTT
.	.	TRBJ2-3	TRBV15	CATSSRGKDTQYF	TGTGCCACCAGCAGCCGGGGGAAGGATACGCAGTATTTT
.	TRBD1	TRBJ1-5	TRBV3-1/TRBV3-2	CASSPHRGREPQHF	TGTGCCAGCAGCCCGCACAGGGGTCGAGAGCCCCAGCATTTT
.	TRBD1	TRBJ1-2	TRBV5-4	CASSQPFTGTGDGYTF	TGTGCCAGCAGCCAGCCTTTTACCGGGACAGGGGACGGCTACACCTTC